The present T cell receptor (beta chain) was sequenced within a study of cytomegalovirus exposure and HLA in healthy donors. Remarks on this clone: What it binds is not known.

Study results and caveats: The tendency of first-cohort TCR clusters to co-occur in the roughly 130 validation repertoires emerged from a later analysis. Most TCR sequences were rare, but some public TCRs occurred in many donors. Researchers catalogued approximately 170 TCR beta chains as cytomegalovirus-associated. Cytomegalovirus status, reportedly, was diagnosed with high specificity and sensitivity by the classifier.

Only in-frame clones appear in the TCRdb table, and some are missing; sequencing was by immunoSEQ multiplex PCR. The sample carries approximately 120,000 clones, over 90% recorded once. Sequencing was performed on PBMCs. The source is a woman between 18 and 30 years old in good health and CMV-seronegative.

For the CDR3, the DNA is TGTGCCAGCAGTTTAATAGGGGCCAATGAGCAGTTCTTC. Its translation: CASSLIGANEQFF. The rearrangement joins TRBV28 to TRBJ2-1; possibly TRBD1 for D (5 bases). This CDR3 comprises 13 residues. V lost 2 bases, J lost 6 bases, and 8 bases lay in between. The V gene's germline CDR1 is MDHEN and CDR2 SYDVKM. The full variable domain, completed using reference TRBV28 and TRBJ2-1, is DVKVTQSSRYLVKRTGEKVFLECVQDMDHENMFWYRQDPGLGLRLIYFSYDVKMKEKGDIPEGYSVSREKKERFSLILESASTNQTSMYLCASSLIGANEQFFGPGTRLTVL.